There are many counts of the clone carrying this T cell receptor beta chain. The data derive from a study of regulatory T cells in long-lasting Graves disease. Sample time point: newly diagnosed GD, antithyroid drugs for less than 3 months. The TCR library was made from RNA that had been extracted from PBMCs in TRIzol. For TCR beta, libraries came from iRepertoire HTBI primers and Arm-PCR of CDR3 regions. MiXCR, applied by TCRdb to the multiplex PCR reads, yields one record per CDR3 protein. The repertoire holds a few hundred thousand distinct CDR3 sequences, with around 20% as singletons. The germline V gene encodes CDR1 KGHSY and CDR2 FQNENV. The CDR3 is 14 amino acids. V lost 4 bases and J lost 3, with 13 bases in between.

The specimen comprised peripheral blood mononuclear cells (PBMCs), sampled at new diagnosis, from a patient treated with antithyroid drugs. The sequence was collected from a female donor with Graves disease. V usage is TRBV16 and J usage is TRBJ2-7, with unresolved D. CDR3 sequence reads: CASSPQVPVYEQYF. Here the CDR3 DNA reads TGTGCCAGCAGCCCCCAAGTCCCAGTCTACGAGCAGTACTTC.